The 5 T cell receptor beta chains in this list originate from one sample, sequenced in a study of T-cell memory formation after mild COVID-19. One entry per CDR3 protein, called by TCRdb with MiXCR from the 5' RACE reads. The sample records under 300,000 distinct CDR3 sequences, roughly 17% being singletons. The sequencing sample was made of PBMCs or a T cell subset sorted from them (not recorded which). Receptors originate from a man aged 18 to 29 who had mild COVID-19 (a few samples of this study predate the infection). Cell type and time point are not known.

This clonotype was detected a few times. The V gene is TRBV5-1, the J gene TRBJ1-2; tentative D call: TRBD1 (5 bases). V lost 0 bases and J 6 bases, leaving 6 bases between the germline ends. CDR1 is SGHRS and CDR2 is YFSETQ in the germline V gene. CDR3 length: 12 residues. Here the CDR3 reads CASSLGGNGYTF. CDR3 bases: TGCGCCAGCAGCTTGGGGGGGAATGGCTACACCTTC.

This clonotype was detected a few times. The rearrangement uses TRBV29-1 and TRBJ1-1; no clear D gene. Between the trimmed V and J ends, which lost 3 bases and 3 bases, there was a span of 11 bases. The CDR3 is 13 residues long. Germline V gene sequence: CDR1 SQVTM, CDR2 ANQGSEA. The CDR3 coding sequence is TGCAGCGTTGAGAGGAGGGAGGACACTGAAGCTTTCTTT. Translating gives CSVERREDTEAFF.

This sequence joins TRBV7-9 and TRBJ1-2, with D unclear. The length of the CDR3 is 15 residues. With 4 bases removed from V and 0 bases from J, the gap between germline ends came to 12 bases. Germline assignment: CDR1 SEHNR and CDR2 FQNEAQ (reference sequence). CDR3 residues: CASSSQNLPNYGYTF. CDR3 nucleotide sequence: TGTGCCAGCAGCTCGCAGAACCTACCTAACTATGGCTACACCTTC. Drawing the rest from reference TRBV7-9 and TRBJ1-2, the complete variable domain is DTGVSQNPRHKITKRGQNVTFRCDPISEHNRLYWYRQTLGQGPEFLTYFQNEAQLEKSRLLSDRFSAERPKGSFSTLEIQRTEQGDSAMYLCASSSQNLPNYGYTFGSGTRLTVV.

The rearrangement links TRBV5-1 to TRBJ2-2; TRBD2 matches 8 bases. V shed 0 bases and J 9 bases; nucleotides not matched to a gene: 4. The CDR3 sequence is 14 residues long. Germline V gene sequence: CDR1 SGHRS, CDR2 YFSETQ. CDR3 sequence reads: CASSLGTSLWELFF. The CDR3 DNA reads as TGCGCCAGCAGCTTGGGGACTAGCTTATGGGAGCTGTTTTTT.

This chain connects TRBV29-1 to TRBJ2-3; 9 nucleotides line up with TRBD2. With V trimmed by 3 bases and J by 2 bases, 3 bases remained unmatched. The length of the CDR3 is 14 residues. Germline V CDR1 and CDR2: SQVTM, ANQGSEA. In DNA form, the CDR3 reads TGCAGCGTTGAGACTAGCGGCCACACAGATACGCAGTATTTT. Protein product: CSVETSGHTDTQYF.